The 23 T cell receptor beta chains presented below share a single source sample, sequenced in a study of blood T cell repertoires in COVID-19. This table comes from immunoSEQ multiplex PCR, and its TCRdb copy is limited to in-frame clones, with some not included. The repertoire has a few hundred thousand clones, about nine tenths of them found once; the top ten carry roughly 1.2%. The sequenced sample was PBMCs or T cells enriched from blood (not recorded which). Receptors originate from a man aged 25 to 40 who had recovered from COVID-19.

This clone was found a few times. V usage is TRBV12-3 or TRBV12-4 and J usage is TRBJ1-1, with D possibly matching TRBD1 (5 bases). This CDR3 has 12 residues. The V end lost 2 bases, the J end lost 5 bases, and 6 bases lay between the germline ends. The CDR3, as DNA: TGTGCCAGCAGTTTACGGGGGACTGAAGCTTTCTTT. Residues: CASSLRGTEAFF.

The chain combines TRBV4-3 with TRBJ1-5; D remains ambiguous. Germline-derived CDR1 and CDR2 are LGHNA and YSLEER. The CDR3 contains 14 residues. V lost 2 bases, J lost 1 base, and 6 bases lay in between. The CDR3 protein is CASSQRQSNQPQHF. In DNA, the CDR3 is TGCGCCAGCAGCCAACGCCAGAGCAATCAGCCCCAGCATTTT.

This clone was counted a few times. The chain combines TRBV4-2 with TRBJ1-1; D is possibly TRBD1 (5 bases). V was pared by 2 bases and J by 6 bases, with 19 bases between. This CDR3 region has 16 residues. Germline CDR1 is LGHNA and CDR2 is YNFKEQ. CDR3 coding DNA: TGTGCCAGCAGCCAACCGCCGGACAACGCTTATTCTGAAGCTTTCTTT. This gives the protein CASSQPPDNAYSEAFF.

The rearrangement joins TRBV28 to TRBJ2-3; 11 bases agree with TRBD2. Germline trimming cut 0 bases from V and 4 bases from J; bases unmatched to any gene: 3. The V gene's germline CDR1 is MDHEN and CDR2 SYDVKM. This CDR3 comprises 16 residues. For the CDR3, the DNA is TGTGCCAGCAGTTTATGGACTAGCGGGAATCCAGATACGCAGTATTTT. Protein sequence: CASSLWTSGNPDTQYF.

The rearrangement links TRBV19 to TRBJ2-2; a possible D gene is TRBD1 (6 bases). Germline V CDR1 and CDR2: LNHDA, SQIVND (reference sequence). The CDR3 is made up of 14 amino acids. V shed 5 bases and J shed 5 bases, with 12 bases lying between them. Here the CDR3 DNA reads TGTGCCAGTAGTGCCGCAGGGGTTACCGGGGAGCTGTTTTTT. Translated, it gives CASSAAGVTGELFF.

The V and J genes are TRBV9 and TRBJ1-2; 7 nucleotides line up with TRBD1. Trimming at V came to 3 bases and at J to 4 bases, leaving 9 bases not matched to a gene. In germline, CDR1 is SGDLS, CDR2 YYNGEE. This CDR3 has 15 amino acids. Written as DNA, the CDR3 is TGTGCCAGCAGCGCATTCGGGACAGCCATCTATGGCTACACCTTC. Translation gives CASSAFGTAIYGYTF. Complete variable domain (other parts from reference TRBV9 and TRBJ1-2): DSGVTQTPKHLITATGQRVTLRCSPRSGDLSVYWYQQSLDQGLQFLIQYYNGEERAKGNILERFSAQQFPDLHSELNLSSLELGDSALYFCASSAFGTAIYGYTFGSGTRLTVV.

The CDR3 nucleotides are TGCGCCAGCAGCTTGACGGGGGACAGTCACTATGGCTACACCTTC. Its translation: CASSLTGDSHYGYTF. The rearrangement links TRBV5-1 to TRBJ1-2; the match to TRBD1 covers 7 bases. This CDR3 has 15 residues. With V trimmed by 1 base and J by 3 bases, 6 bases remained unmatched. Germline V CDR1 and CDR2: SGHRS, YFSETQ.

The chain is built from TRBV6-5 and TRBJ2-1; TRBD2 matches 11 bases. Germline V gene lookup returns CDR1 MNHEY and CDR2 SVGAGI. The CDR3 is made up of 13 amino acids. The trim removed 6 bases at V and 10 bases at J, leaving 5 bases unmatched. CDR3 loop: CASRTSGNWEQFF. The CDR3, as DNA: TGTGCCAGCAGGACTAGCGGGAACTGGGAGCAGTTCTTC.

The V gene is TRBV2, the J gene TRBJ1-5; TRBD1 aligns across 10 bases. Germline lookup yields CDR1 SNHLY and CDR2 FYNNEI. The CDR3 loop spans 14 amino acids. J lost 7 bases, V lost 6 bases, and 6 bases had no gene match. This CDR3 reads CASRDRQGAQPQHF. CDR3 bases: TGTGCCAGCAGAGATCGACAGGGGGCGCAGCCCCAGCATTTT.

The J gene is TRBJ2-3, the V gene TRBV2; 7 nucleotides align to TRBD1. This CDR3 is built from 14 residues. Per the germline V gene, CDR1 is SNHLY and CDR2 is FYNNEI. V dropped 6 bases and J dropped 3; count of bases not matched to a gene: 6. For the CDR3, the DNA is TGTGCCAGCAGAAAGACAGGGAGTACAGATACGCAGTATTTT. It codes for CASRKTGSTDTQYF.

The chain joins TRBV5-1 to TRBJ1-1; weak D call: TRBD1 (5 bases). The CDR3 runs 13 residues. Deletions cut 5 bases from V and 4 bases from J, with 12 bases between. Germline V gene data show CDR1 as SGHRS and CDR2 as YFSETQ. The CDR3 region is CASSDSRSTEAFF. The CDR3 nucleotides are TGCGCCAGCAGTGACAGCCGGAGCACTGAAGCTTTCTTT.

The CDR3 DNA reads as TGTGCCAGCAGCGGACTAGCGGGGACCAATAAGACCCAGTACTTC. It specifies CASSGLAGTNKTQYF. This chain links TRBV6-6 with TRBJ2-5; 12 bases are a match to TRBD2. J was trimmed by 6 bases and V by 6 bases; bases with no gene match: 8. The CDR3 spans 15 residues. Per germline, CDR1 MNHNY and CDR2 SVGAGI (reference sequence).

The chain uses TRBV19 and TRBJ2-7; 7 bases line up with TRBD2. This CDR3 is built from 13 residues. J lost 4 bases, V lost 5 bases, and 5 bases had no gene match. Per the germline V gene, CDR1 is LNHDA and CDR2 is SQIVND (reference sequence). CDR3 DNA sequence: TGTGCCAGTAGTCCTATGGGGGGGTACGAGCAGTACTTC. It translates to CASSPMGGYEQYF.

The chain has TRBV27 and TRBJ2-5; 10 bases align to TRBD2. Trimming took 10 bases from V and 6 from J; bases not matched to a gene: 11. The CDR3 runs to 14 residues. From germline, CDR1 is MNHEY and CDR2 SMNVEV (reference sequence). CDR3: CATKEREGAKTQYF. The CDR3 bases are TGTGCCACCAAGGAGCGGGAGGGCGCAAAGACCCAGTACTTC.

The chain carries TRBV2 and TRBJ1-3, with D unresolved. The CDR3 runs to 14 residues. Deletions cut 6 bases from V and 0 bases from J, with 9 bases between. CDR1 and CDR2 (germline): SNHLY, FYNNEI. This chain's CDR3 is CASRGSNSGNTIYF. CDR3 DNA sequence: TGTGCCAGCAGGGGGAGTAACTCTGGAAACACCATATATTTT.

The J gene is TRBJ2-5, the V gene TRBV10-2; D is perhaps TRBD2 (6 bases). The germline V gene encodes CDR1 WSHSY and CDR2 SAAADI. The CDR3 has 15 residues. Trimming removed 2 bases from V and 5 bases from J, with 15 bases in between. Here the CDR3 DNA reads TGCGCCAGCAGTGAGCACACGGGAGTAGGGGAGACCCAGTACTTC. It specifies CASSEHTGVGETQYF.

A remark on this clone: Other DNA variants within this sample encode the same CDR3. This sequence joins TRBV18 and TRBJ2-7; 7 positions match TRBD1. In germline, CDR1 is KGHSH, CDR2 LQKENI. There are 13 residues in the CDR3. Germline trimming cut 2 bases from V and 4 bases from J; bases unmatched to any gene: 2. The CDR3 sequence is CASSPGQEYEQYF. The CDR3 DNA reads TGTGCCAGCTCACCAGGACAGGAGTACGAGCAGTACTTC.

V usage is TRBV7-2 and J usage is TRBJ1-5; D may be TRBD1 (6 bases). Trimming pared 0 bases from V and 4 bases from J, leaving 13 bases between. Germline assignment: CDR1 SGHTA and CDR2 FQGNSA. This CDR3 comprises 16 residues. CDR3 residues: CASSLATGSVNQPQHF. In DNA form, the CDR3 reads TGTGCCAGCAGCTTAGCCACAGGGTCGGTAAATCAGCCCCAGCATTTT.

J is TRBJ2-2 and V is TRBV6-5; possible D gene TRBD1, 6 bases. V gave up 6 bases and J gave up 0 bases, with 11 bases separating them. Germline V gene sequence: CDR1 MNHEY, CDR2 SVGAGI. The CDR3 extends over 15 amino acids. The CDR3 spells CASRPRTANTGELFF. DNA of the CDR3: TGTGCCAGCAGGCCCAGGACAGCGAACACCGGGGAGCTGTTTTTT.

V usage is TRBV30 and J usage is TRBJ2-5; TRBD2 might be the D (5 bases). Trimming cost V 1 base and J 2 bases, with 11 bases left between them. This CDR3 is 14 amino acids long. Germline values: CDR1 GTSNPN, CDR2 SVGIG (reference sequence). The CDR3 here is CAWSDTLGQETQYF. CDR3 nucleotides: TGTGCCTGGAGTGACACACTAGGACAAGAGACCCAGTACTTC. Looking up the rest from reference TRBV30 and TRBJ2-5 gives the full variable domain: SQTIHQWPATLVQPVGSPLSLECTVEGTSNPNLYWYRQAAGRGLQLLFYSVGIGQISSEVPQNLSASRPQDRQFILSSKKLLLSDSGFYLCAWSDTLGQETQYFGPGTRLLVL.

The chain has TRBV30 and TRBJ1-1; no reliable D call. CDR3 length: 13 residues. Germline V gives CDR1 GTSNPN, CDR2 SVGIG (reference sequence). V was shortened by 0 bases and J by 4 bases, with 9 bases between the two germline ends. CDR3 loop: CAWSVIELTEAFF. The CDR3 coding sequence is TGTGCCTGGAGTGTAATTGAACTCACTGAAGCTTTCTTT.

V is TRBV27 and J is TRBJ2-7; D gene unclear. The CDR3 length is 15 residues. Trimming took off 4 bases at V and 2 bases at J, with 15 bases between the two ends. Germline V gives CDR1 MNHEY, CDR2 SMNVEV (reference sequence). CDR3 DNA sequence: TGTGCCAGCAGTTCGCAGGTTCTACCTCCCTACGAGCAGTACTTC. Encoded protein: CASSSQVLPPYEQYF.

For the CDR3, the DNA is TGTGCCACCAGTCCCGGACTAGCGCAAGCGAACACCGGGGAGCTGTTTTTT. This codes for CATSPGLAQANTGELFF. The chain is built from TRBV24-1 and TRBJ2-2; 9 bases line up with TRBD2. The trim removed 6 bases at V and 0 bases at J, leaving 7 bases unmatched. Germline V gene sequence: CDR1 KGHDR, CDR2 SFDVKD. CDR3 length: 17 residues.